The 4 T cell receptor beta chains below were found in one sample sequenced in a study of PD-1 blockade in mismatch repair-deficient tumors. The protocol was immunoSEQ multiplex PCR, while the TCRdb copy is restricted to in-frame clones and leaves out a portion. The data contain roughly 79,000 clones, 80% to 90% of them singletons. This material consisted of peripheral blood, taken 44 weeks after starting pembrolizumab. Receptors originate from an adult with mismatch repair-deficient cancer.

The J gene is TRBJ1-6, the V gene TRBV5-4; D may be TRBD1 (6 bases). The germline gives CDR1 SGHNT, CDR2 YYREEE (reference sequence). The CDR3 is 17 residues long. Trimming shortened V by 5 bases and J by 5 bases, and 20 bases separated the two germline ends. CDR3 sequence reads: CASRTQWGPENNSPLHF. CDR3 sequence (DNA): TGTGCCAGCAGGACCCAGTGGGGGCCGGAGAATAATTCACCCCTCCACTTT.

This chain uses TRBV27 with TRBJ1-2; 8 positions match TRBD1. The CDR3 has 15 amino acids. V lost 7 bases and J lost 8; bases outside the gene matches: 15. Germline lookup yields CDR1 MNHEY and CDR2 SMNVEV (reference sequence). The CDR3 region is CASTTGTGFTRGYTF. CDR3 DNA: TGTGCCAGCACGACCGGGACAGGTTTTACGCGGGGCTACACCTTC.

This clone has a single count. V gene TRBV29-1 combines with J gene TRBJ2-4; D call uncertain. The CDR3 has 12 amino acids. Germline V gives CDR1 SQVTM, CDR2 ANQGSEA. The DNA of the CDR3 is TGCAGGGTACAGTTAGCCAAAAACATTCAGTACTTC. Its translation: CRVQLAKNIQYF.

As to this clone: The junction shows a germline mismatch at one end, possibly a read error. The chain joins TRBV7-7 to TRBJ2-7, with 9 bases lining up with TRBD1. From germline, CDR1 is SSHAT and CDR2 FNYEAQ (reference sequence). The CDR3 is 14 residues long. The CDR3 nucleotides read TGTGCTAGCAGCCTGGACAGGGGCTCCTACGAGCAGTACTTC. Its protein is CASSLDRGSYEQYF.